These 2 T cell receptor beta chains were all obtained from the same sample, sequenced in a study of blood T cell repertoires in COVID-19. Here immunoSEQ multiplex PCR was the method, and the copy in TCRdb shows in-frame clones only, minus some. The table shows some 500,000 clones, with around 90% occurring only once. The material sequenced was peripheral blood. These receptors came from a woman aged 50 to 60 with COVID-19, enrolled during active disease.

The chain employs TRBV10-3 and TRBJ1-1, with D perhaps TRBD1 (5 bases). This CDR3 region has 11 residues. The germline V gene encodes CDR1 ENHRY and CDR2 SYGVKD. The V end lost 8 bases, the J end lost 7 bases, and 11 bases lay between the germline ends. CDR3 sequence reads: CAIQGIGEAFF. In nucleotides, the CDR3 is TGTGCCATCCAGGGAATCGGTGAAGCTTTCTTT.

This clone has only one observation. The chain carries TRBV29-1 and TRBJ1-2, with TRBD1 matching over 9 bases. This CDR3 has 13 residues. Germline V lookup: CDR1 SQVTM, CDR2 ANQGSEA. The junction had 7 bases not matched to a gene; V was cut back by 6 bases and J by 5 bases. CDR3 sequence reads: CSVLGQGSYGYTF. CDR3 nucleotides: TGCAGCGTCCTGGGACAGGGATCATATGGCTACACCTTC.